This passage covers 11 T cell receptor beta chains from one sample sequenced in a study of beta chain features in type 1 diabetes. Study-level findings and limits: A moderate, significant TCRB CDR3 shortening appeared in type 1 diabetes across four CD4+ subsets.

Sequencing targeted expressed TCRB transcripts, as all isolated RNA had been reverse transcribed. Using immunoSEQ multiplex PCR, the repertoire was profiled, and TCRdb retains in-frame clones only, with some absent. The sample lists about 280,000 clones, approximately 15% occurring once. Antigens for these TCRs are unknown. Input material: naive CD4+ T cells from blood. These TCRs come from a man aged 18 to 29 with type 1 diabetes.

This clone was counted only a few times. The chain recombines TRBV11-2 with TRBJ2-7; weak D call: TRBD1 (5 bases). Germline V gives CDR1 SGHAT, CDR2 FQNNGV. With 1 base removed from V and 2 bases from J, the gap between germline ends came to 12 bases. There are 15 residues in the CDR3. CDR3 coding DNA: TGTGCCAGCAGCTTAGCGGGCAGGGCGACCTACGAGCAGTACTTC. It translates to CASSLAGRATYEQYF.

The rearrangement joins TRBV7-9 to TRBJ2-2; D ambiguous. Germline V gene data show CDR1 as SEHNR and CDR2 as FQNEAQ (reference sequence). V was clipped by 5 bases and J by 0 bases, with 13 bases between them. The CDR3 is 16 residues long. Here the CDR3 DNA reads TGTGCCAGCAGCAATCCCGGGTGGGCGAACACCGGGGAGCTGTTTTTT. This sequence encodes CASSNPGWANTGELFF.

J is TRBJ2-7 and V is TRBV7-2; weak D call: TRBD2 (5 bases). Between the trimmed V and J ends, which lost 2 bases and 4 bases, there was a span of 12 bases. This CDR3 is built from 14 residues. Germline CDR1 reads SGHTA; CDR2 reads FQGNSA. The CDR3 DNA reads as TGTGCCAGCAGCTTACCTGGAGGATCGTACGAGCAGTACTTC. Translated: CASSLPGGSYEQYF. Complete variable domain (other parts from reference TRBV7-2 and TRBJ2-7): GAGVSQSPSNKVTEKGKDVELRCDPISGHTALYWYRQSLGQGLEFLIYFQGNSAPDKSGLPSDRFSAERTGGSVSTLTIQRTQQEDSAVYLCASSLPGGSYEQYFGPGTRLTVT.

This clone has just a few counts. The chain combines TRBV5-6 with TRBJ2-3; TRBD2 matches 11 bases. Germline CDR1 SGHDT, CDR2 YYEEEE. The CDR3 has 17 amino acids. Trimming at V came to 4 bases and at J to 2 bases, leaving 9 bases not matched to a gene. The CDR3 here is CASSQRTSGRFTDTQYF. In DNA, the CDR3 is TGTGCCAGCAGCCAACGGACTAGCGGGCGGTTCACAGATACGCAGTATTTT.

The chain recombines TRBV9 with TRBJ2-3, with 11 bases that match TRBD2. The length of the CDR3 is 16 residues. From germline, CDR1 is SGDLS and CDR2 YYNGEE. V lost 4 bases and J lost 2; bases outside the gene matches: 6. In DNA, the CDR3 is TGTGCCAGCAGCATCGGGACTAGCGGATACACAGATACGCAGTATTTT. Translated, it gives CASSIGTSGYTDTQYF.

V is TRBV27 and J is TRBJ2-1; 9 nucleotides match TRBD2. V trimming: 3 bases; J trimming: 3 bases; junction bases outside the gene matches: 3. Germline CDR1 MNHEY, CDR2 SMNVEV (reference sequence). The CDR3 has 15 amino acids. Written as DNA, the CDR3 is TGTGCCAGCAGTTTTGAGCGGGGGGTCTACAATGAGCAGTTCTTC. This sequence encodes CASSFERGVYNEQFF.

The chain has TRBV7-6 and TRBJ2-2; D is unresolved. V lost 0 bases and J lost 4, with 6 bases in between. Germline-derived CDR1 and CDR2 are SGHVS and FNYEAQ. The CDR3 is made up of 14 amino acids. CDR3 DNA: TGTGCCAGCAGCTTAGCGTGGCTCACCGGGGAGCTGTTTTTT. It is translated as CASSLAWLTGELFF.

This clone was seen only a few times. The rearrangement links TRBV7-2 to TRBJ2-2; 8 bases align to TRBD2. CDR1 and CDR2 from the germline V gene are SGHTA and FQGNSA. The CDR3 sequence is 15 residues long. The V segment lost 3 bases and the J segment 6 bases; nucleotides outside the gene matches: 6. CDR3 DNA sequence: TGTGCCAGCAGCTTTACCGGGAGGGCCGCCGGGGAGCTGTTTTTT. Residues: CASSFTGRAAGELFF.

The CDR3 coding sequence is TGCGCCAGCAGCCGCCATGACTACTCCTACAATGAGCAGTTCTTC. Residues: CASSRHDYSYNEQFF. The chain uses TRBV4-1 and TRBJ2-1, with D possibly matching TRBD2 (5 bases). This CDR3 contains 15 residues. V was pared by 4 bases and J by 0 bases, with 10 bases between. Germline CDR1 is MGHRA and CDR2 is YSYEKL.

This clone turned up a few times. V gene TRBV28 combines with J gene TRBJ2-1; TRBD1 matches 9 bases. With V trimmed by 5 bases and J by 2 bases, 4 bases remained unmatched. The CDR3 runs 15 residues. CDR1 is MDHEN, CDR2 SYDVKM, per germline. CDR3 amino acids: CASSPGTGPYNEQFF. The CDR3 region has the DNA TGTGCCAGCAGTCCCGGGACAGGGCCCTACAATGAGCAGTTCTTC.

This clone has more than one count but fewer than ten. V is TRBV4-1 and J is TRBJ2-2; possibly TRBD1 for D (6 bases). With 4 bases removed from V and 4 bases from J, the gap between germline ends came to 16 bases. Germline lookup yields CDR1 MGHRA and CDR2 YSYEKL. The CDR3 loop spans 16 amino acids. The CDR3 sequence: CASSPARGLGTGELFF. The CDR3 bases are TGCGCCAGCAGCCCGGCCAGGGGCCTTGGCACCGGGGAGCTGTTTTTT.